The table lists the clone carrying this TCR beta chain with a count of one. Its target is unknown. The data are from a study of PD-1 blockade in classical Hodgkin lymphoma. Overall study results and limits: Those starting nivolumab under 1 year post-ASCT were excluded. Complete responders matched newly diagnosed patients in baseline diversity. TCR diversity in CD4+, not CD8+, cells rose significantly by C4D1. It was reported that newly diagnosed patients had less baseline TCR diversity than healthy donors.

TCRdb keeps only in-frame clones here, not all; method: immunoSEQ multiplex PCR. The repertoire consists of 30,000 to 40,000 clones, with over 75% occurring once and the leading ten covering around 0.25%. Trimming pared 8 bases from V and 3 bases from J, leaving 22 bases between. CDR1 and CDR2 from the germline V gene are LNHDA and SQIVND (reference sequence). This CDR3 spans 16 amino acids. Each patient's relapse followed autologous stem cell transplantation, and brentuximab vedotin exposure varied. The authors purified CD4+ T cells from thawed PBMCs by magnetic negative selection. The gene calls are TRBV19 and TRBJ1-1; unclear D gene. This clonotype was sampled from a human donor with classical Hodgkin lymphoma. The sequences come from CD4+ T cells from blood, collected at baseline. CDR3 sequence reads: CASLPHSSGRHTEAFF. CDR3 coding DNA: TGTGCCAGTCTCCCCCATTCGAGTGGTCGGCACACTGAAGCTTTCTTT.